One and the same sample provided the 12 T cell receptor beta chains below, sequenced in a study of technical replicates of blood from a few donors. TCRdb's table, derived via immunoSEQ multiplex PCR, lists solely in-frame clones and lacks some. The repertoire consists of 45,000 to 65,000 clones, with about 95% occurring once and the leading ten covering 0.2% to 0.25%. Sequencing was done on a sample of T cells isolated from PBMCs. These receptor sequences come from a human donor in good health.

This clone was seen once. The genes are TRBV7-6 and TRBJ1-2; no definite D call. Germline loops: CDR1 SGHVS, CDR2 FNYEAQ. V lost 6 bases and J lost 3, with 8 bases in between. This CDR3 spans 12 amino acids. The CDR3 region is CASRAVYYGYTF. DNA of the CDR3: TGTGCCAGCAGGGCTGTCTACTATGGCTACACCTTC. The full variable domain, with the rest looked up from reference TRBV7-6 and TRBJ1-2, is GAGVSQSPRYKVTKRGQDVALRCDPISGHVSLYWYRQALGQGPEFLTYFNYEAQQDKSGLPNDRFSAERPEGSISTLTIQRTEQRDSAMYRCASRAVYYGYTFGSGTRLTVV.

The chain joins TRBV6-5 to TRBJ2-1; TRBD1 agrees at 11 bases. The CDR3 runs to 15 residues. With 6 bases clipped from V and 9 bases from J, the junction kept 10 bases outside the gene matches. The germline V gene encodes CDR1 MNHEY and CDR2 SVGAGI. CDR3 coding DNA: TGTGCCAGCAGAATAACTCGGACAGGGGGCTTTGAGCAGTTCTTC. Protein sequence: CASRITRTGGFEQFF.

The chain employs TRBV18 and TRBJ2-7; TRBD1 matches at 7 bases. The V segment lost 1 base and the J segment 2 bases; nucleotides outside the gene matches: 8. The germline gives CDR1 KGHSH, CDR2 LQKENI. There are 16 residues in the CDR3. CDR3 sequence reads: CASSPQRGQATYEQYF. CDR3 nucleotide sequence: TGTGCCAGCTCACCACAACGAGGACAGGCCACCTACGAGCAGTACTTC.

V is TRBV5-1 and J is TRBJ2-1, with D possibly being TRBD2 (5 bases). The CDR3 runs to 15 residues. The germline gives CDR1 SGHRS, CDR2 YFSETQ. V was cut by 0 bases and J by 0 bases, with 7 bases left in between. The CDR3 loop reads CASSLGESSYNEQFF. The CDR3 nucleotides read TGCGCCAGCAGCTTGGGGGAGAGCTCCTACAATGAGCAGTTCTTC. Together with reference TRBV5-1 and TRBJ2-1, the CDR3 gives the full variable domain: KAGVTQTPRYLIKTRGQQVTLSCSPISGHRSVSWYQQTPGQGLQFLFEYFSETQRNKGNFPGRFSGRQFSNSRSEMNVSTLELGDSALYLCASSLGESSYNEQFFGPGTRLTVL.

The chain links TRBV5-4 to TRBJ1-4; weak D call: TRBD1 (5 bases). The CDR3 is 17 amino acids. Germline values: CDR1 SGHNT, CDR2 YYREEE (reference sequence). Trimming removed 2 bases at V and 4 bases at J, with 18 bases between. Here the CDR3 reads CASSFGGEMFINEKLFF. CDR3 DNA sequence: TGTGCCAGCAGCTTCGGGGGGGAAATGTTCATTAATGAAAAACTGTTTTTT.

The chain links TRBV6-5 to TRBJ1-2; 8 nucleotides line up with TRBD1. Germline assignment: CDR1 MNHEY and CDR2 SVGAGI. V lost 6 bases to trimming and J lost 2 bases; unmatched junction nucleotides: 8. The CDR3 totals 15 residues. The CDR3 nucleotides are TGTGCCAGCAGAAGTGACAGGGGAGGGAACTATGGCTACACCTTC. Its translation is CASRSDRGGNYGYTF.

This chain links TRBV6-6 with TRBJ2-7; 10 positions match TRBD1. With 5 bases clipped from V and 1 base from J, the junction kept 8 bases outside the gene matches. Germline assignment: CDR1 MNHNY and CDR2 SVGAGI (reference sequence). The CDR3 is 16 residues long. CDR3 region: CASSGTGADVSYEQYF. CDR3 nucleotide sequence: TGTGCCAGCAGTGGGACAGGGGCCGACGTGTCCTACGAGCAGTACTTC.

The chain is built from TRBV14 and TRBJ2-7; D unclear. The CDR3 contains 12 residues. CDR1 is SGHDN and CDR2 is FVKESK in the germline V gene. V was trimmed by 1 base and J by 4 bases, leaving 5 bases between them. CDR3 nucleotides: TGTGCCAGCAGCCAAGTCAGTTACGAGCAGTACTTC. It specifies CASSQVSYEQYF.

The chain recombines TRBV11-2 with TRBJ1-1; perhaps TRBD1 as D (5 bases). Germline CDR1 reads SGHAT; CDR2 reads FQNNGV. Deletions cut 0 bases from V and 4 bases from J, with 9 bases between. CDR3 length: 14 amino acids. The CDR3 DNA sequence: TGTGCCAGCAGCTTAGAGGGCCAGGGCACTGAAGCTTTCTTT. It translates to CASSLEGQGTEAFF.

The chain joins TRBV29-1 to TRBJ2-5, with a possible D match to TRBD2 (5 bases). The length of the CDR3 is 10 residues. With 4 bases removed from V and 5 bases from J, the gap between germline ends came to 5 bases. Germline lookup yields CDR1 SQVTM and CDR2 ANQGSEA. The CDR3 loop reads CSVGGETQYF. The DNA for the CDR3 is TGCAGCGTTGGCGGGGAGACCCAGTACTTC.

The chain employs TRBV5-1 and TRBJ1-1; 7 bases align to TRBD1. The germline V gene encodes CDR1 SGHRS and CDR2 YFSETQ. V trimming: 4 bases; J trimming: 1 base; junction bases outside the gene matches: 7. The CDR3 covers 15 residues. CDR3 coding DNA: TGCGCCAGCAGCGGAGGGGGCCAGGGGAACACTGAAGCTTTCTTT. Its protein is CASSGGGQGNTEAFF. Drawing the rest from reference TRBV5-1 and TRBJ1-1, the complete variable domain is KAGVTQTPRYLIKTRGQQVTLSCSPISGHRSVSWYQQTPGQGLQFLFEYFSETQRNKGNFPGRFSGRQFSNSRSEMNVSTLELGDSALYLCASSGGGQGNTEAFFGQGTRLTVV.

The chain uses TRBV28 and TRBJ1-3; 9 positions match TRBD1. The CDR3 is made up of 15 amino acids. Germline CDR1 reads MDHEN; CDR2 reads SYDVKM. The V segment lost 5 bases and the J segment 4 bases; nucleotides outside the gene matches: 6. CDR3 in amino acids: CASSPTGGSGNTIYF. Written as DNA, the CDR3 is TGTGCCAGCAGTCCGACAGGGGGGTCAGGAAACACCATATATTTT.